This is a list of T cell receptor beta chains from one sample in a study of T cells after yellow fever vaccination. TCRdb called the 5' RACE reads again in MiXCR, with one record for every CDR3 protein. The sample consists of around 530,000 distinct CDR3 sequences, about a sixth of them appearing once. The material was PBMCs, obtained about 5 days after the first yellow fever vaccination. Receptors were obtained from a man aged 18 to 29 who received the YFV17D yellow fever vaccine. CDR3s include the opening cysteine and the closing phenylalanine or tryptophan. The order of the fields is V gene, clone size, J gene, D gene, CDR3 protein, CDR3 DNA. D genes are given only for firm matches. Size is omitted from some rows. Given values are once, few, many or a class for expanded clones.

TRBV11-2	few	TRBJ2-5	NA	CASSLVDREETQYF	TGTGCCAGCAGCTTAGTGGATAGGGAAGAGACCCAGTACTTC
TRBV4-2	NA	TRBJ2-7	NA	CASSQSSLSSYEQYF	TGTGCCAGCAGCCAGAGCAGCCTAAGCTCCTACGAGCAGTACTTC
TRBV6-5	NA	TRBJ2-7	NA	CASSYSGGDYEQYF	TGTGCCAGCAGTTACTCGGGCGGGGACTACGAGCAGTACTTC
TRBV7-9	few	TRBJ1-2	TRBD1	CASSSGDSYGYTF	TGTGCCAGCAGCTCGGGGGACAGCTATGGCTACACCTTC
TRBV24-1	NA	TRBJ2-3	TRBD2	CATSALHRDYPYPQYF	TGTGCCACCAGTGCCCTTCACCGGGACTACCCCTATCCGCAGTATTTT
TRBV7-2	few	TRBJ1-2	TRBD1	CASSLQGAESYGYTF	TGTGCCAGCAGTTTGCAGGGGGCGGAAAGCTATGGCTACACCTTC
TRBV11-3	few	TRBJ2-1	TRBD2	CASSLVSRLAGGEQFF	TGTGCCAGCAGCTTAGTCAGTCGGCTAGCGGGGGGGGAGCAGTTCTTC
TRBV20-1	NA	TRBJ1-5	NA	CSASKRRGAGNQPQHF	TGCAGTGCTAGCAAAAGGCGGGGGGCGGGTAATCAGCCCCAGCATTTT
TRBV12-3/TRBV12-4	NA	TRBJ2-2	NA	CASTITPQSGELFF	TGTGCCAGCACCATAACCCCACAGTCCGGGGAGCTGTTTTTT
TRBV15	few	TRBJ2-1	NA	CATRSEAPNYPYNEQFF	TGTGCCACCAGATCGGAGGCTCCTAACTACCCCTACAATGAGCAGTTCTTC
TRBV7-2	few	TRBJ1-1	NA	CASSPWTRRGTEAFF	TGTGCCAGCAGCCCCTGGACTCGGAGGGGCACTGAAGCTTTCTTT
TRBV7-2	many	TRBJ1-6	NA	CASSSQGTLNSPLHF	TGTGCCAGCAGCTCTCAGGGGACCCTTAATTCACCCCTCCACTTT
TRBV28	NA	TRBJ2-1	NA	CASSATSGFYNEQFF	TGTGCCAGCAGTGCCACGTCGGGATTTTACAATGAGCAGTTCTTC
TRBV5-1	many	TRBJ2-3	NA	CASSSEPFTDTQYF	TGCGCCAGCAGCTCGGAACCCTTTACAGATACGCAGTATTTT
TRBV24-1	few	TRBJ2-2	NA	CATSDSSLTGWAGTGELFF	TGTGCCACCAGTGACTCATCATTGACAGGTTGGGCCGGCACCGGGGAGCTGTTTTTT
TRBV3-1	NA	TRBJ2-7	NA	CASTHGDSGAYEQYF	TGTGCCAGCACCCACGGGGACAGCGGGGCCTACGAGCAGTACTTC
TRBV20-1	few	TRBJ1-2	NA	CSARLGLGYGYTF	TGCAGTGCTAGATTGGGCTTGGGCTATGGCTACACCTTC
TRBV6-2/TRBV6-3	NA	TRBJ2-3	NA	CASSYGLAGTLLDTQYF	TGTGCCAGCAGTTACGGCCTAGCCGGGACCCTTCTCGATACGCAGTATTTT
TRBV20-1	NA	TRBJ2-3	TRBD1	CSARVLGQGTDTQYF	TGCAGTGCTAGAGTCCTGGGACAGGGCACAGATACGCAGTATTTT
TRBV20-1	few	TRBJ2-7	NA	CSARSGGSGYEQYF	TGCAGTGCCCGGAGTGGTGGTTCTGGGTACGAGCAGTACTTC
TRBV7-9	NA	TRBJ1-1	NA	CASRSSGEMNTEAFF	TGTGCCAGCAGGTCCTCGGGGGAGATGAACACTGAAGCTTTCTTT
TRBV19	NA	TRBJ2-1	NA	CASSIGQGMFDEQFF	TGTGCCAGTAGTATAGGTCAGGGTATGTTTGATGAGCAGTTCTTC
TRBV5-5	NA	TRBJ2-5	NA	CASSAQGQETQYF	TGTGCCAGCAGCGCCCAGGGGCAAGAGACCCAGTACTTC
TRBV2	few	TRBJ2-1	NA	CASFLTTNIINEQFF	TGTGCCAGCTTTTTAACAACTAACATAATCAATGAGCAGTTCTTC
TRBV2	many	TRBJ1-2	NA	CASGARSYGYTF	TGTGCCAGCGGGGCACGTAGCTATGGCTACACCTTC
TRBV10-2	NA	TRBJ1-2	NA	CASSEAWANYGYTF	TGCGCCAGCAGTGAGGCGTGGGCTAACTATGGCTACACCTTC
TRBV20-1	NA	TRBJ2-2	TRBD1	CSARDPGGRTGELFF	TGCAGTGCTAGAGATCCAGGGGGCCGCACCGGGGAGCTGTTTTTT
TRBV11-2	many	TRBJ2-3	TRBD2	CASSLVSGGAADTQYF	TGTGCCAGCAGCTTAGTTAGCGGGGGGGCAGCAGATACGCAGTATTTT
TRBV7-2	many	TRBJ1-5	NA	CASSFAVSNQPQHF	TGTGCCAGCAGCTTTGCAGTGAGCAATCAGCCCCAGCATTTT
TRBV6-2/TRBV6-3	NA	TRBJ1-1	NA	CASSSHPNTEAFF	TGTGCCAGCAGTAGCCATCCGAACACTGAAGCTTTCTTT
TRBV5-4	NA	TRBJ1-2	NA	CASSPGGDNYGYTF	TGTGCCAGCAGCCCCGGAGGGGACAACTATGGCTACACCTTC
TRBV6-2/TRBV6-3	NA	TRBJ2-5	TRBD2	CASDPGGAVETQYF	TGTGCCAGCGATCCCGGGGGGGCCGTAGAGACCCAGTACTTC
TRBV4-3	NA	TRBJ1-3	NA	CASSQDVAGAGNTIYF	TGCGCCAGCAGCCAAGATGTCGCAGGGGCTGGAAACACCATATATTTT
TRBV12-3/TRBV12-4	NA	TRBJ2-1	TRBD2	CASSFPGLAGGIEQFF	TGTGCCAGCAGTTTTCCGGGACTAGCGGGGGGTATTGAGCAGTTCTTC
TRBV20-1	few	TRBJ2-1	TRBD1	CSARVIGGQGSYNEQFF	TGCAGTGCTAGAGTGATAGGGGGACAGGGAAGCTACAATGAGCAGTTCTTC
TRBV4-3	many	TRBJ1-6	NA	CASSQRADLGGNSPLHF	TGCGCCAGCAGCCAGCGGGCGGATCTTGGCGGTAATTCACCCCTCCACTTT
TRBV20-1	NA	TRBJ2-3	NA	CSAATETVTDTQYF	TGCAGTGCTGCCACCGAAACGGTGACAGATACGCAGTATTTT
TRBV5-8	NA	TRBJ1-5	NA	CASSLGGGLYSNQPQHF	TGTGCCAGCAGCTTGGGGGGAGGACTTTATAGCAATCAGCCCCAGCATTTT
TRBV29-1	NA	TRBJ2-1	NA	CSVQIEHDRSPYNEQFF	TGCAGCGTCCAAATCGAACACGACAGGTCGCCCTACAATGAGCAGTTCTTC
TRBV10-3	few	TRBJ1-1	NA	CAISESRGEAFF	TGTGCCATCAGTGAGAGCAGGGGTGAAGCTTTCTTT
TRBV5-6	many	TRBJ1-4	NA	CASSLAGAATNEKLFF	TGTGCCAGCAGCTTGGCCGGGGCTGCAACTAATGAAAAACTGTTTTTT
TRBV29-1	few	TRBJ2-5	TRBD1	CSVEYRGNQETQYF	TGCAGCGTTGAATACAGGGGGAACCAAGAGACCCAGTACTTC
TRBV5-1	many	TRBJ2-7	NA	CASSYGLGSEQYF	TGCGCCAGCAGCTACGGTCTGGGGAGCGAGCAGTACTTC
TRBV5-1	few	TRBJ2-1	NA	CASSFNTGSDNEQFF	TGCGCCAGCAGCTTCAATACCGGGAGTGACAATGAGCAGTTCTTC
TRBV12-3/TRBV12-4	NA	TRBJ2-1	TRBD1	CASSSGTDYEQFF	TGTGCCAGCAGTTCCGGGACAGACTATGAGCAGTTCTTC
TRBV7-9	once	TRBJ1-1	NA	CASSFRWNTEAFF	TGTGCCAGCAGCTTTCGTTGGAACACTGAAGCTTTCTTT
TRBV4-2	NA	TRBJ1-6	TRBD1	CASSQVGTGLVSPLHF	TGTGCCAGCAGCCAAGTCGGGACAGGGTTGGTTTCACCCCTCCACTTT
TRBV6-6	few	TRBJ2-4	TRBD2	CASSYGLAAFGYF	TGTGCCAGCAGTTATGGGCTAGCGGCCTTTGGGTACTTC
TRBV10-3	few	TRBJ1-6	NA	CAISRTAYNSPLHF	TGTGCCATCAGCCGGACAGCGTATAATTCACCCCTCCACTTT
TRBV7-2	few	TRBJ1-2	NA	CASSLLQRPPNYGYTF	TGTGCCAGCAGCTTGTTGCAGCGGCCTCCTAACTATGGCTACACCTTC
TRBV7-2	NA	TRBJ2-1	TRBD2	CASSFLAGGHLNEQFF	TGTGCCAGCAGCTTCTTAGCGGGGGGGCACCTCAATGAGCAGTTCTTC
TRBV7-8	NA	TRBJ2-2	NA	CASSLVRVKDGELFF	TGTGCCAGCAGCTTAGTTAGGGTCAAGGACGGGGAGCTGTTTTTT
TRBV19	few	TRBJ2-1	NA	CASSIAAFKSNEQFF	TGTGCCAGTAGTATTGCAGCGTTTAAATCAAATGAGCAGTTCTTC
TRBV20-1	NA	TRBJ1-5	NA	CSAGEVQPQHF	TGCAGTGCTGGAGAGGTTCAGCCCCAGCATTTT